The 22 T cell receptor beta chains presented below share a single source sample, sequenced in a study of prognosis after radiotherapy for stage I lung cancer. By two-round multiplex PCR, the TCR beta CDR3 was amplified from genomic DNA. Amplification during the initial PCR round employed primers specific to each TRBV and TRBJ gene. One entry per CDR3 protein results from TCRdb running MiXCR on the multiplex PCR reads. The repertoire consists of under 30,000 distinct CDR3 sequences, with 31% occurring once and the leading ten covering roughly an eighth. The input for sequencing was PBMCs, taken before or after stereotactic body radiation therapy (not recorded which). Receptor source: a donor aged 50 or older with non-small cell lung cancer.

This clonotype came up many times. The V call is TRBV16, the J call TRBJ1-6, with D unclear. The CDR3 loop spans 14 amino acids. The germline V gene has CDR1 KGHSY and CDR2 FQNENV. Trimming removed 3 bases at V and 4 bases at J, with 7 bases between. The CDR3, as DNA: TGTGCCAGCAGCCATACGGGGTATAATTCACCCCTCCACTTT. Amino acids: CASSHTGYNSPLHF. The full variable domain, rest sourced from reference TRBV16 and TRBJ1-6, is GEEVAQTPKHLVRGEGQKAKLYCAPIKGHSYVFWYQQVLKNEFKFLISFQNENVFDETGMPKERFSAKCLPNSPCSLEIQATKLEDSAVYFCASSHTGYNSPLHFGNGTRLTVT.

This clonotype was seen repeatedly, ten times or more. The gene calls are TRBV6-1 and TRBJ2-1; 8 positions agree with TRBD2. Trimming at V came to 6 bases and at J to 6 bases, leaving 7 bases not matched to a gene. CDR3 length: 14 amino acids. Germline CDR1 MNHNS, CDR2 SASEGT. The CDR3: CASRGTSGLNEQFF. DNA of the CDR3: TGTGCCAGCAGAGGTACTAGCGGCCTCAATGAGCAGTTCTTC.

This clonotype appeared a single time. V usage is TRBV20-1 and J usage is TRBJ2-5, with 8 bases matching TRBD2. The trim removed 6 bases at V and 3 bases at J, leaving 6 bases unmatched. Germline CDR1 reads DFQATT; CDR2 reads SNEGSKA (reference sequence). The CDR3 sequence is 13 residues long. Here the CDR3 reads CSAGGLGKETQYF. For the CDR3, the DNA is TGCAGTGCCGGGGGACTAGGGAAAGAGACCCAGTACTTC.

The chain links TRBV14 to TRBJ2-5, with TRBD2 matching 8 bases. CDR1 is SGHDN and CDR2 is FVKESK in the germline V gene. CDR3 length: 16 amino acids. V lost 0 bases, J lost 2 bases, and 5 bases stayed unmatched. CDR3 sequence: CASSQDLAGGQETQYF. In nucleotides, the CDR3 is TGTGCCAGCAGCCAAGATCTTGCGGGAGGTCAAGAGACCCAGTACTTC.

There are many counts of this clonotype. V usage is TRBV2 and J usage is TRBJ2-6; 9 bases fit TRBD1. Germline CDR1 SNHLY, CDR2 FYNNEI. V dropped 7 bases and J dropped 1; count of bases not matched to a gene: 5. The CDR3 has 16 residues. DNA of the CDR3: TGTGCCAGCAAGGCGACAGGGGGGTCTGGGGCCAACGTCCTGACTTTC. Protein: CASKATGGSGANVLTF.

The sample holds many counts of this clonotype. The chain links TRBV14 to TRBJ1-1, with D tentatively TRBD1 (6 bases). The V gene lost 7 bases and the J gene lost 10 bases, with 19 bases spanning the gap. The CDR3 covers 13 residues. Germline V CDR1 and CDR2: SGHDN, FVKESK. CDR3: CASTKGGALRAFF. DNA of the CDR3: TGTGCCAGCACCAAGGGGGGAGCCCTGAGAGCTTTCTTT.

This clonotype was detected once. One base away lies a much larger clone, so this may be a sequencing read error. The V call is TRBV5-4, the J call TRBJ2-5; 11 nucleotides line up with TRBD2. The CDR3 is 17 amino acids. CDR1 is SGHNT, CDR2 YYREEE, per germline (reference sequence). Trimming at V came to 3 bases and at J to 5 bases, leaving 12 bases not matched to a gene. DNA of the CDR3: TGTGCCAGCAGCTCCGGAGTTAGCGGGAGGGAGGAGGAGACCCAGTACTTC. Its translation: CASSSGVSGREEETQYF.

A note on this clonotype: A far larger clone lies a single base away; this is likely a read error. The J gene is TRBJ2-3, the V gene TRBV6-4; 11 bases are a match to TRBD2. The CDR3 consists of 17 residues. Trimming removed 6 bases from V and 2 bases from J; junction bases left unmatched: 10. Germline CDR1 is MRHNA and CDR2 is SNTAGT. The CDR3 loop reads CASSTTGTSGFTDTQYF. The CDR3 coding sequence is TGTGCCAGCAGCACAACAGGGACTAGCGGATTCACAGATACGCAGTATTTT.

This clonotype was found once. This clone may be a read error of a much larger clone one base away. This chain links TRBV5-5 with TRBJ1-5; perhaps TRBD1 as D (5 bases). Germline CDR1 and CDR2: SGHKS and YYEKEE (reference sequence). The CDR3 runs 15 residues. For the CDR3, the DNA is TGTGCCAGCAGCGTAGGGGTAGGCGGCAATCAGCACCAGCATTTT. Encoded protein: CASSVGVGGNQHQHF.

At least ten counts were recorded for this clonotype. The chain recombines TRBV5-6 with TRBJ2-7; D may be TRBD2 (6 bases). Trimming pared 0 bases from V and 2 bases from J, leaving 15 bases between. Germline CDR1 and CDR2: SGHDT and YYEEEE. The CDR3 has 16 residues. DNA for the CDR3: TGTGCCAGCAGCTTGGCCGGAGGGGACCCGACCTACGAGCAGTACTTC. Its protein product is CASSLAGGDPTYEQYF.

This clonotype was picked up many times. The gene calls are TRBV20-1 and TRBJ1-2; D perhaps matches TRBD1 (5 bases). From germline, CDR1 is DFQATT and CDR2 SNEGSKA (reference sequence). This CDR3 region has 13 residues. V was shortened by 2 bases and J by 1 base, with 8 bases between the two germline ends. CDR3 region: CSARQGLNYGYTF. In nucleotides, the CDR3 is TGCAGTGCTAGACAGGGCCTTAACTATGGCTACACCTTC.

The table lists this clonotype with many counts. The chain has TRBV20-1 and TRBJ1-5, with D possibly being TRBD1 (6 bases). Germline V gene sequence: CDR1 DFQATT, CDR2 SNEGSKA (reference sequence). The V end lost 3 bases, the J end lost 3 bases, and 15 bases lay between the germline ends. This CDR3 region has 15 residues. DNA for the CDR3: TGCAGTGCTAGTTTGGGAACAGGGTCCAATCAGCCCCAGCATTTT. Translated, it gives CSASLGTGSNQPQHF.

This clonotype was picked up many times. This chain connects TRBV13 to TRBJ2-3; tentatively, D is TRBD2 (6 bases). This CDR3 contains 18 residues. Germline values: CDR1 PRHDT, CDR2 FYEKMQ (reference sequence). Trimming removed 1 base from V and 1 base from J, with 18 bases in between. CDR3 nucleotide sequence: TGTGCCAGCAGCTTAGCGGGGAGGACAAACCGCGGCACAGATACGCAGTATTTT. Translated: CASSLAGRTNRGTDTQYF.

This clonotype appeared a few times. A much bigger clone sits one base away, suggesting this may be a read error. The J gene is TRBJ2-5, the V gene TRBV19, with D perhaps matching TRBD2 (7 bases). The germline CDR1 and CDR2 sequences are LNHDA and SQIVND (reference sequence). V was cut by 5 bases and J by 1 base, with 23 bases left in between. The CDR3 totals 18 residues. Here the CDR3 reads CASSPRTRGGVLQETQYF. The CDR3 DNA follows: TGTGCCAGTAGTCCAAGGACTAGAGGGGGGGTCCTCCAAGAGACCCAGTACTTC.

This clonotype has only a few counts. A read error is likely here: a far larger clone is one base away. The rearrangement joins TRBV6-8 to TRBJ1-5, with unresolved D. The CDR3 totals 13 residues. From germline, CDR1 is MNHGY and CDR2 SAAAGT. This CDR3 reads CTSMTLIGQPQHF. Written as DNA, the CDR3 is TGTACCAGCATGACTCTTATCGGGCAGCCCCAGCATTTT.

This clonotype was recorded many times. This rearrangement joins TRBV6-1 to TRBJ2-1; 8 bases align to TRBD1. V shed 6 bases, J shed 9 bases, and the junction held 10 bases outside the gene matches. The CDR3 is 14 residues long. Germline loops: CDR1 MNHNS, CDR2 SASEGT. CDR3 DNA: TGTGCCAGCAGAACCGGGACAGGACTTGGTGAGCAGTTCTTC. The encoded protein is CASRTGTGLGEQFF.

This clonotype was observed at least ten times. The CDR3 bases are TGTGCCAGTAGTGGGACAGGGACAGGTGGCCGTCAGCCCCAGCATTTT. This sequence encodes CASSGTGTGGRQPQHF. V and J are TRBV19 and TRBJ1-5; 9 bases map to TRBD1. CDR3 size: 16 residues. Trimming at V came to 5 bases and at J to 6 bases, leaving 11 bases not matched to a gene. Germline V gene sequence: CDR1 LNHDA, CDR2 SQIVND (reference sequence).

The table lists this clonotype with many counts. The CDR3 loop reads CASSLASKGRGSNYGYTF. CDR3 DNA: TGTGCCAGCAGTTTAGCCTCAAAGGGGCGAGGGTCGAACTATGGCTACACCTTC. The chain links TRBV28 to TRBJ1-2, with D perhaps matching TRBD1 (5 bases). Trimming removed 2 bases at V and 2 bases at J, with 21 bases between. The CDR3 runs to 18 residues. CDR1 and CDR2 (germline): MDHEN, SYDVKM.

This clonotype appeared many times. The rearrangement links TRBV27 to TRBJ2-5, with 8 positions matching TRBD1. This CDR3 contains 15 residues. CDR1 and CDR2 from the germline V gene are MNHEY and SMNVEV (reference sequence). The V gene end was trimmed by 1 base and the J gene end by 4 bases; junction bases not matched to a gene: 5. Here the CDR3 DNA reads TGTGCCAGCAGTTTATACAGGGGGTCTTTAGAGACCCAGTACTTC. Its protein is CASSLYRGSLETQYF.

Remarks on this clonotype: A much larger clone differs by one base, so this may be a read error. The chain has TRBV6-5 and TRBJ1-1; D is ambiguous. Per germline, CDR1 MNHEY and CDR2 SVGAGI. The CDR3 runs to 13 residues. The CDR3 DNA sequence: TGTGCCAGCAGTTTCGGAAAGAACAATGAAGCTTTCTTT. Translating gives CASSFGKNNEAFF.

This clonotype has at least ten counts. The chain has TRBV9 and TRBJ1-1, with D uncertain. Germline values: CDR1 SGDLS, CDR2 YYNGEE. V lost 0 bases and J lost 5, with 11 bases in between. The CDR3 runs 14 residues. The CDR3 DNA reads TGTGCCAGCAGCGTAGACCTCAGGACTACTGAAGCTTTCTTT. Translated: CASSVDLRTTEAFF.

The table lists this clonotype with many counts. The rearrangement uses TRBV9 and TRBJ2-3; 8 bases agree with TRBD2. This CDR3 is 17 amino acids long. V trimming: 3 bases; J trimming: 1 base; junction bases outside the gene matches: 10. Germline V gene data show CDR1 as SGDLS and CDR2 as YYNGEE. CDR3 nucleotide sequence: TGTGCCAGCAGCGGAGATTTGGCGGGGGGAGGCACAGATACGCAGTATTTT. Encoded protein: CASSGDLAGGGTDTQYF.